This T cell receptor (beta chain) comes out of a study of blood T cells in healthy people across ages. Overall study context: About one barcoded beta molecule per two T cells was captured by template switching.

Alongside a J-beta primer mix, a sample-barcoded 5' primer served in a second PCR lasting about 6 to 11 cycles. Researchers report that a template-switch adaptor with 12 random nucleotides tagged each cDNA molecule. A single record per CDR3 protein comes from TCRdb applying MiXCR to the 5' RACE reads. Of about 650,000 distinct CDR3 sequences in the sample, 52% were seen once. Aged about 6 to 95, donors were systemically healthy Caucasians from Russia. The length of the CDR3 is 14 residues. Looked up from germline, CDR1 is ENHRY and CDR2 is SYGVKD. The germline V and J ends were trimmed by 7 bases and 3 bases, with 16 bases remaining between them. Concerning this clonotype: A much larger clonotype is one base distant, so this may be a read error.

The receptor comes from a woman of 80 years or more in good health. The rearrangement links TRBV10-3 to TRBJ2-7, with a weak D call TRBD2 (6 bases). What was sequenced was blood. CDR3 region: CAIKSSGDNYEQYF. The CDR3 DNA reads as TGTGCCATCAAAAGTTCGGGAGACAACTACGAGCAGTACTTC.